The 30 T cell receptor beta chains in this list originate from one sample, sequenced in a study of CD4 and CD8 cells across lung adenocarcinoma regions. TCRdb fed the PCR reads into MiXCR, producing one record per CDR3 protein. Of roughly 13,000 distinct CDR3 sequences in the sample, roughly 56% are singletons; the top ten hold around 34%. Sequencing was performed on CD8+ T cells from the margin of a lung tumor. Receptors were obtained from a female donor with lung adenocarcinoma. The CD4 and CD8 labels of this study may be unreliable.

Points on this clonotype: Compared with germline, one end of the junction differs, possibly owing to a read error. The chain combines TRBV10-1 with TRBJ2-1; a possible D gene is TRBD2 (7 bases). The DNA end is a closer match to TRBJ2-5, so the J assignment may be wrong. This CDR3 is 14 amino acids long. CDR1 is WNHNN and CDR2 is SYGVQD in the germline V gene (reference sequence). The CDR3: CARLGGRDQGTQYF. The CDR3 DNA reads as TGCGCGAGGCTCGGGGGGCGGGACCAAGGGACCCAGTACTTC.

This chain links TRBV27 with TRBJ2-1, with unresolved D. Trimming pared 3 bases from V and 7 bases from J, leaving 4 bases between. Germline CDR1 reads MNHEY; CDR2 reads SMNVEV (reference sequence). The CDR3 runs to 11 residues. Here the CDR3 reads CASSLKNEQFF. The CDR3 region has the DNA TGTGCCAGCAGTTTGAAGAATGAGCAGTTCTTC.

The chain couples TRBV7-2 to TRBJ2-3; TRBD2 matches at 8 bases. Germline values: CDR1 SGHTA, CDR2 FQGNSA. V was pared by 4 bases and J by 1 base, with 4 bases of the junction left unmatched. CDR3 length: 15 residues. The CDR3, as DNA: TGTGCCAGCAGCTCTTGGACTAGCCGCACAGATACGCAGTATTTT. Amino acid sequence: CASSSWTSRTDTQYF.

The chain has TRBV27 and TRBJ1-6; perhaps TRBD1 as D (5 bases). The CDR3 contains 13 residues. Per the germline V gene, CDR1 is MNHEY and CDR2 is SMNVEV (reference sequence). V lost 3 bases, J lost 10 bases, and 10 bases lay in between. The CDR3, as DNA: TGTGCCAGCAGTTTCACGGGACGGTCACCCCTCCACTTT. Its protein is CASSFTGRSPLHF.

This clonotype was counted many times. The chain joins TRBV29-1 to TRBJ2-1; D not resolved. Germline V gives CDR1 SQVTM, CDR2 ANQGSEA. Trimming took 4 bases from V and 1 from J, leaving 14 bases between them. This CDR3 is built from 15 residues. CDR3 region: CSVGAAYESYNEQFF. The CDR3 DNA reads TGCAGCGTTGGGGCGGCGTACGAATCCTACAATGAGCAGTTCTTC.

This clonotype was counted many times. The gene calls are TRBV4-1 and TRBJ2-1, with 12 bases aligning to TRBD2. J lost 6 bases, V lost 4 bases, and 7 bases had no gene match. CDR3 length: 16 amino acids. Germline CDR1 MGHRA, CDR2 YSYEKL. Here the CDR3 reads CASSPMTSGGFNEQFF. The CDR3 DNA reads as TGCGCCAGCAGCCCCATGACTAGCGGGGGATTCAATGAGCAGTTCTTC.

Of note for this clonotype: One junction end disagrees with the germline gene, perhaps due to a read error. This chain uses TRBV6-1 with TRBJ2-3; 9 positions agree with TRBD2. The germline gives CDR1 MNHNS, CDR2 SASEGT. The CDR3 has 15 amino acids. The CDR3 DNA is TGTGCCAGCAGTCCGGGGCGGGGGGGAAAAAACACGCAGTATTTC. It is translated as CASSPGRGGKNTQYF.

The chain recombines TRBV6-1 with TRBJ2-1; TRBD2 agrees at 10 bases. V lost 6 bases, J lost 0 bases, and 5 bases stayed unmatched. The CDR3 runs 16 residues. Germline CDR1 reads MNHNS; CDR2 reads SASEGT. The CDR3 sequence: CASRKASGGSYNEQFF. The CDR3 DNA sequence: TGTGCCAGCAGAAAAGCTAGCGGGGGCTCCTACAATGAGCAGTTCTTC.

V is TRBV6-4 and J is TRBJ2-1; 8 nucleotides align to TRBD1. Losses at the gene ends were 2 bases for V and 8 bases for J; bases not matched to a gene: 8. The CDR3 consists of 15 residues. CDR1 is MRHNA, CDR2 SNTAGT, per germline. The CDR3 is CASSDVGTGLDEQFF. DNA for the CDR3: TGTGCCAGCAGTGACGTGGGGACAGGTCTCGATGAGCAGTTCTTC.

A word on this clonotype: Mismatch with germline at one junction end may stem from a read error. The CDR3 nucleotides are TGCGCCAGCAGCCCCCCGGGGTCTAGAAGGGCAGATATTCAGTATTTC. Translated, it gives CASSPPGSRRADIQYF. The chain has TRBV4-1 and TRBJ2-4, with a possible D match to TRBD2 (5 bases). This CDR3 is built from 16 residues. The germline V gene encodes CDR1 MGHRA and CDR2 YSYEKL.

This clonotype was counted ten times or more. The chain carries TRBV6-1 and TRBJ2-5, with D unresolved. From germline, CDR1 is MNHNS and CDR2 SASEGT. This CDR3 contains 13 residues. V lost 1 base and J lost 3, with 6 bases in between. Here the CDR3 DNA reads TGTGCCAGCAGTGAAGTGATGGAAGAGACCCAGTACTTC. Protein sequence: CASSEVMEETQYF.

Worth noting for this clonotype: Since a much larger clone is just one base distant, this may be a read error. The chain carries TRBV4-1 and TRBJ2-1, with D tentatively TRBD2 (6 bases). Per the germline V gene, CDR1 is MGHRA and CDR2 is YSYEKL. The CDR3 is 15 residues long. The V and J ends lost 3 bases and 4 bases respectively, with 13 bases between them. CDR3 in DNA: TGCGCCAGCAGCCAGACAAGCGGGCCTTACAATGAGCAGTTCTTC. Translation gives CASSQTSGPYNEQFF.

V is TRBV6-1 and J is TRBJ2-7; D not resolved. The germline gives CDR1 MNHNS, CDR2 SASEGT. This CDR3 spans 12 amino acids. Trimming took off 6 bases at V and 3 bases at J, with 9 bases between the two ends. The CDR3 DNA reads as TGTGCCAGCAGGAGCGAGAGCTACGAGCAGTACTTC. Amino acid sequence: CASRSESYEQYF.

This sequence joins TRBV6-1 and TRBJ2-3, with a weak D call TRBD1 (5 bases). Trimming cost V 4 bases and J 1 base, with 9 bases left between them. CDR1 and CDR2 from the germline V gene are MNHNS and SASEGT. The CDR3 is 14 amino acids. The CDR3 DNA is TGTGCCAGCAGTGCGTGGGGCCGCACAGATACGCAGTATTTT. Translation gives CASSAWGRTDTQYF.

The chain uses TRBV5-4 and TRBJ2-2; the match to TRBD1 covers 9 bases. After removal of 3 bases from V and 1 base from J, the junction contained 4 bases not matched to a gene. The CDR3 is 16 amino acids. Germline CDR1 SGHNT, CDR2 YYREEE (reference sequence). CDR3 in DNA: TGTGCCAGCAGCTCCAGACAGGGGGAGAACACCGGGGAGCTGTTTTTT. Its translation: CASSSRQGENTGELFF.

The CDR3 is CASRRTGDNEQFF. In nucleotides, the CDR3 is TGTGCCAGCAGAAGGACAGGGGACAATGAGCAGTTCTTC. The genes are TRBV28 and TRBJ2-1; TRBD1 aligns across 9 bases. CDR1 is MDHEN, CDR2 SYDVKM, per germline. The length of the CDR3 is 13 residues. Trimming took 6 bases from V and 5 from J; bases not matched to a gene: 2. The variable domain in full, with the rest retrieved from reference TRBV28 and TRBJ2-1, is DVKVTQSSRYLVKRTGEKVFLECVQDMDHENMFWYRQDPGLGLRLIYFSYDVKMKEKGDIPEGYSVSREKKERFSLILESASTNQTSMYLCASRRTGDNEQFFGPGTRLTVL.

The chain uses TRBV27 and TRBJ2-4; no clear D. In germline, CDR1 is MNHEY, CDR2 SMNVEV (reference sequence). V was trimmed by 0 bases and J by 4 bases, leaving 13 bases between them. This CDR3 spans 16 amino acids. CDR3 residues: CASSLSVRLIKNIQYF. CDR3 nucleotides: TGTGCCAGCAGTTTATCCGTTAGGCTAATAAAAAACATTCAGTACTTC.

This clonotype was seen once. The CDR3 DNA is TGCGCCAGCAGGGGCAGCGGGGGTTACAATGAGCAGTTCTTC. Its protein is CASRGSGGYNEQFF. This sequence joins TRBV4-1 and TRBJ2-1; TRBD2 matches 8 bases. The CDR3 runs to 14 residues. Germline loops: CDR1 MGHRA, CDR2 YSYEKL. V lost 6 bases, J lost 4 bases, and 5 bases stayed unmatched.

About this clonotype: A junction boundary mismatches the germline segment, possibly from a read error. The chain recombines TRBV27 with TRBJ2-4; TRBD1 or TRBD2 may be the D gene (5 bases each). CDR1 and CDR2 from the germline V gene are MNHEY and SMNVEV (reference sequence). The CDR3 has 15 amino acids. CDR3 sequence (DNA): TGTGCCAGCAGTTCGGGGCCGCGAGCCAAAAATACGCAGTACTTT. Translated: CASSSGPRAKNTQYF.

This clonotype was found once. The rearrangement joins TRBV6-1 to TRBJ2-2; D remains unclear. This CDR3 spans 16 amino acids. The V and J ends lost 8 bases and 0 bases respectively, with 16 bases between them. Germline CDR1 and CDR2: MNHNS and SASEGT. The DNA for the CDR3 is TGTGCCAGCTCCCCCGCGCAGCGCACGAACACCGGGGAGCTGTTTTTT. Translation gives CASSPAQRTNTGELFF.

Only a few counts were recorded for this clonotype. The J gene is TRBJ2-5, the V gene TRBV6-1; 12 nucleotides line up with TRBD1. Germline CDR1 is MNHNS and CDR2 is SASEGT. This CDR3 spans 16 amino acids. The V gene end was trimmed by 3 bases and the J gene end by 5 bases; junction bases not matched to a gene: 7. CDR3 DNA sequence: TGTGCCAGCAGTGAGATGGGGACAGGGGGCTATGAGACCCAGTACTTC. This encodes CASSEMGTGGYETQYF.

This clonotype was seen a handful of times. The chain carries TRBV10-2 and TRBJ1-2; D is unresolved. The CDR3 runs 16 residues. Germline-derived CDR1 and CDR2 are WSHSY and SAAADI. V was pared by 4 bases and J by 6 bases, with 21 bases between. The CDR3 is CASSVSVHGQLHGYTF. The CDR3 nucleotides are TGCGCCAGCAGTGTGAGTGTTCATGGCCAACTACATGGCTACACCTTC.

This chain links TRBV6-1 with TRBJ1-6; 7 bases are a match to TRBD1. Germline CDR1 reads MNHNS; CDR2 reads SASEGT. There are 15 residues in the CDR3. V was pared by 7 bases and J by 4 bases, with 7 bases of the junction left unmatched. In DNA form, the CDR3 reads TGTGCCAGCACGCACCTGGGACAGTATAATTCACCCCTCCACTTT. Residues: CASTHLGQYNSPLHF.

The chain joins TRBV20-1 to TRBJ2-1, with TRBD1 as a possible D gene (5 bases). The length of the CDR3 is 10 residues. The ends were cut back, 6 bases at V and 10 bases at J, with 10 bases in the middle. CDR1 and CDR2 (germline): DFQATT, SNEGSKA (reference sequence). The CDR3 here is CSALQVEQFF. In DNA, the CDR3 is TGCAGTGCCCTACAGGTGGAGCAGTTCTTC.

This clonotype was seen a handful of times. The gene calls are TRBV6-1 and TRBJ2-5; D is possibly TRBD2 (5 bases). CDR3 length: 13 residues. V was trimmed by 7 bases and J by 1 base, leaving 10 bases between them. Germline V gene sequence: CDR1 MNHNS, CDR2 SASEGT. The CDR3 sequence: CASTLRAQETQYF. In DNA, the CDR3 is TGTGCCAGCACCCTGCGGGCCCAAGAGACCCAGTACTTC.

There are many counts of this clonotype. The V call is TRBV6-5, the J call TRBJ2-3; D not certain. This CDR3 region has 13 residues. Trimming removed 4 bases at V and 0 bases at J, with 5 bases between. Germline loops: CDR1 MNHEY, CDR2 SVGAGI. The CDR3 loop reads CASSFSSTDTQYF. CDR3 bases: TGTGCCAGCAGTTTCAGTAGCACAGATACGCAGTATTTT.

In this sample, this clonotype turned up once. The chain couples TRBV27 to TRBJ2-5; weak D call: TRBD2 (5 bases). CDR1 MNHEY and CDR2 SMNVEV come from the germline V gene (reference sequence). This CDR3 has 14 residues. CDR3 sequence: CAGSAGRGQETQYF. CDR3 in DNA: TGTGCGGGCAGCGCGGGTCGTGGCCAAGAGACCCAGTACTTC.

This rearrangement joins TRBV27 to TRBJ2-1, with 9 bases identical to TRBD1. The germline V gene encodes CDR1 MNHEY and CDR2 SMNVEV (reference sequence). Unmatched junction bases numbered 5, after V lost 4 bases and J lost 4 bases. CDR3 length equals 15 residues. The CDR3, as DNA: TGTGCCAGCAGTTCCTCCGGGACAGGGTACAATGAGCAGTTCTTC. It translates to CASSSSGTGYNEQFF.

Regarding this clonotype: A junction end diverges from the germline sequence, so it may reflect a read error. J is TRBJ2-3 and V is TRBV4-1; either TRBD1 or TRBD2 may supply D (5 bases each). The CDR3 length is 18 residues. The germline gives CDR1 MGHRA, CDR2 YSYEKL. Written as DNA, the CDR3 is TGCGCCAGCAGCCAAGCAGACGGGGCCGGGCGAGGCCCAGATACGCAGTACTTT. Residues: CASSQADGAGRGPDTQYF.

This rearrangement joins TRBV6-1 to TRBJ2-3; 7 positions agree with TRBD1. The J call is uncertain, as TRBJ2-7 better fits the DNA end. The CDR3 has 14 residues. The germline CDR1 and CDR2 sequences are MNHNS and SASEGT. The CDR3 sequence is CASRGLWGTDTQYF. The CDR3 coding sequence is TGTGCCAGCAGGGGGCTGTGGGGGACAGATACGCAGTACTTC.